Below are 23 T cell receptor beta chains sequenced from a single sample in a study of tumor and adjacent non-tumor tissue in lung cancer. Three rounds of nested PCR, following a modified ARM-PCR protocol, produced the TCRbeta library. TCRdb re-called the multiplex PCR reads with MiXCR, one entry per CDR3 protein. The data contain some 120,000 distinct CDR3 sequences, 66% of them singletons. This sample's RNA came from whole unsorted tissue. Specimen: lung tumor tissue. Receptors were obtained from a man between 25 and 39 years old with non-small cell lung cancer.

As for this clonotype: A much larger clone is a single base away; this may be a read error. The V gene is TRBV6-1, the J gene TRBJ2-1; D may be TRBD1 (6 bases). The CDR3 has 16 residues. Germline loops: CDR1 MNHNS, CDR2 SASEGT. The CDR3 nucleotides read TGTGCCAGCAGTTTGGGCCCTCGGGACACATACAATCAGCAGTTCTTC. Its protein product is CASSLGPRDTYNQQFF.

On this clonotype: In this CDR3 the conserved last residue, phenylalanine or tryptophan, is missing, so a read error is likely. V usage is TRBV20-1 and J usage is TRBJ2-7; perhaps D is TRBD1 or TRBD2 (5 bases each). Germline values: CDR1 DFQATT, CDR2 SNEGSKA (reference sequence). CDR3 length: 11 amino acids. CDR3 region: CCARSGHEQYL. The CDR3 region has the DNA TGCTGTGCTAGATCGGGACACGAGCAGTACCTC.

This clonotype has a count of ten or more. The V and J genes are TRBV10-3 and TRBJ2-7, with TRBD1 matching 10 bases. V shed 4 bases, J shed 5 bases, and the junction held 5 bases outside the gene matches. The CDR3 loop spans 14 amino acids. Germline V gives CDR1 ENHRY, CDR2 SYGVKD. The CDR3 nucleotides read TGTGCCATCAGTGGCGGGGACAGGGGCCACGAGCAGTACTTC. This gives the protein CAISGGDRGHEQYF.

A word on this clonotype: One end of the junction fails to match germline, which may point to a read error. The rearrangement uses TRBV6-1 and TRBJ1-1; no definite D call. The CDR3 extends over 15 amino acids. The germline V gene encodes CDR1 MNHNS and CDR2 SASEGT. In DNA, the CDR3 is TGTGCCACCAGTGAACTACCGAATCTTGGGGCTGAAGCTTTCTTT. It codes for CATSELPNLGAEAFF.

About this clonotype itself: A junction end diverges from the germline sequence, so it may reflect a read error. This chain connects TRBV4-2 to TRBJ2-3, with 10 bases lining up with TRBD2. Germline CDR1 is LGHNA and CDR2 is YNFKEQ. The CDR3 is made up of 18 amino acids. Written as DNA, the CDR3 is TGTGCCAGCGGCCAAGGTTCTTTAGCGGGGGGTAGCACAGATACGCAGTATTTT. It specifies CASGQGSLAGGSTDTQYF.

Worth noting for this clonotype: Given a much more abundant clone one base away, this may be a read error. The chain is built from TRBV29-1 and TRBJ1-2, with D possibly being TRBD1 (5 bases). The CDR3 sequence is 12 residues long. The germline V gene has CDR1 SQVTM and CDR2 ANQGSEA. The DNA for the CDR3 is TGCAGGGCTGCGCAGGGATACTATGGCTACACCTTC. Translating gives CRAAQGYYGYTF.

This chain links TRBV5-1 with TRBJ1-3; D ambiguous. CDR1 and CDR2 (germline): SGHRS, YFSETQ. This CDR3 has 16 amino acids. V gave up 4 bases and J gave up 1 base, with 15 bases separating them. The CDR3 loop is CASSANGVLSGNTIYF. CDR3 bases: TGCGCCAGCAGCGCAAACGGGGTACTATCTGGAAACACCATATATTTT.

This clonotype was seen at least ten times. The chain has TRBV20-1 and TRBJ2-3; a possible D gene is TRBD2 (6 bases). Germline CDR1 reads DFQATT; CDR2 reads SNEGSKA (reference sequence). V dropped 2 bases and J dropped 0 bases, with 15 bases sitting between them. The CDR3 has 16 amino acids. The CDR3 DNA reads TGCAGTGCTAGACCTCAATTAGCGGCCAGCACAGATACGCAGTATTTT. Its translation: CSARPQLAASTDTQYF.

This clonotype was found a few times. The V and J genes are TRBV6-6 and TRBJ2-2; 7 bases are a match to TRBD2. After removal of 2 bases from V and 12 bases from J, the junction contained 15 bases not matched to a gene. The CDR3 extends over 16 amino acids. The germline gives CDR1 MNHNY, CDR2 SVGAGI (reference sequence). The CDR3 spells CASSYDLAENTGKLFF. The DNA for the CDR3 is TGTGCCAGCAGTTACGACCTAGCGGAAAACACTGGGAAGCTGTTTTTT.

On this clonotype itself: The missing conserved phenylalanine or tryptophan at the end of this CDR3 makes a read error likely. The limits of the CDR3 on the DNA are not certain, so only TCRdb's listed CDR3 is given. The genes are TRBV28 and TRBJ1-2; TRBD1, the table's D call, was not compared with the DNA. Germline V CDR1 and CDR2: MDHEN, SYDVKM. The CDR3 has 14 residues if both end residues are counted. CDR3 region: CASSSLGADYGCTY.

To note about this clonotype: Given a much more abundant clone one base away, this may be a read error. The chain has TRBV5-6 and TRBJ1-6; no firm D call. Germline CDR1 SGHDT, CDR2 YYEEEE. The CDR3 is 15 amino acids. Here the CDR3 reads CASRLGSARDSPLHF. The CDR3 DNA follows: TGTGCCAGCAGGTTGGGATCGGCTCGGGATTCACCCCTCCACTTT.

The table lists this clonotype with many counts. The rearrangement uses TRBV20-1 and TRBJ1-1, with 7 bases aligning to TRBD1. The germline V gene encodes CDR1 DFQATT and CDR2 SNEGSKA (reference sequence). V was pared by 2 bases and J by 8 bases, with 11 bases of the junction left unmatched. CDR3 length: 14 amino acids. CDR3 DNA sequence: TGCAGTGCTAGATTTTTAGGGGGCGCGGTAGAAGCTTTCTTT. Translating it yields CSARFLGGAVEAFF.

This clonotype was seen a handful of times. The chain is built from TRBV6-2 or TRBV6-3 and TRBJ2-3, with 9 bases fitting TRBD2. Germline CDR1 and CDR2: MNHEY and SVGEGT. The CDR3 length is 16 residues. V trimming: 8 bases; J trimming: 0 bases; junction bases outside the gene matches: 9. CDR3 in amino acids: CASPPGSGGSTDTQYF. The CDR3 DNA reads TGTGCCAGCCCCCCAGGCAGCGGGGGGAGCACAGATACGCAGTATTTT.

This clonotype was observed a few times. The chain recombines TRBV20-1 with TRBJ1-2; possible D gene TRBD1, 6 bases. From germline, CDR1 is DFQATT and CDR2 SNEGSKA (reference sequence). CDR3 length: 13 residues. CDR3 loop: CIAHKWGAYGYTF. As DNA, the CDR3 is TGCATTGCCCATAAATGGGGGGCCTATGGCTACACCTTC.

This chain joins TRBV5-6 and TRBJ1-2; a weak D match, TRBD1 (5 bases). The CDR3 totals 15 residues. Trimming left V 4 bases short and J 6 bases short, with 19 bases between. Germline loops: CDR1 SGHDT, CDR2 YYEEEE. CDR3 DNA: TGTGCCAGCAGCCCCTCGTGGGGGGTGATCAATGGCTACACCTTC. Translating it yields CASSPSWGVINGYTF.

As for this clonotype: A much bigger clone sits one base away, suggesting this may be a read error. V usage is TRBV6-5 and J usage is TRBJ2-1, with 8 bases that match TRBD2. CDR3 size: 14 residues. Germline V gives CDR1 MNHEY, CDR2 SVGAGI. V shed 9 bases and J 9 bases; nucleotides not matched to a gene: 13. CDR3 sequence reads: CASSGADGSREQFF. The CDR3 region has the DNA TGTGCCAGTAGCGGGGCGGATGGGTCTCGTGAGCAGTTCTTC.

Points on this clonotype: With a much larger clone just one base away, this may be a read error. The rearrangement joins TRBV6-5 to TRBJ1-2; D may be TRBD1 (5 bases). The CDR3 consists of 14 residues. CDR1 MNHEY and CDR2 SVGAGI come from the germline V gene. V was shortened by 6 bases and J by 0 bases, with 11 bases between the two germline ends. The CDR3 sequence: CASSRQCSNYGYTF. The DNA of the CDR3 is TGTGCCAGCAGCCGACAGTGTTCTAACTATGGCTACACCTTC.

Concerning this clonotype itself: Germline is not matched at one junction end, which may reflect a read error. The chain joins TRBV20-1 to TRBJ2-4; D possibly matches TRBD1 or TRBD2 (5 bases each). The germline V gene encodes CDR1 DFQATT and CDR2 SNEGSKA (reference sequence). CDR3 length equals 14 residues. The DNA for the CDR3 is TGCAGTGCTAGAGAAGAGGGGTATAAGAACATTCAGCACTTC. Its protein is CSAREEGYKNIQHF.

The chain uses TRBV30 and TRBJ1-1; no definite D call. The V end was cut by 6 bases, the J end by 11 bases, with 19 bases between. CDR1 is GTSNPN and CDR2 is SVGIG in the germline V gene (reference sequence). This CDR3 is 12 amino acids long. The CDR3 nucleotides are TGTGCCTGTTACCGGGAAACGCAAAAGGCTTTCTTT. The encoded protein is CACYRETQKAFF.

This clonotype was observed once. This rearrangement joins TRBV7-2 to TRBJ1-2; weak D call: TRBD1 (5 bases). CDR1 is SGHTA, CDR2 FQGNSA, per germline. Trimming shortened V by 4 bases and J by 4 bases, and 13 bases separated the two germline ends. CDR3 length: 14 residues. CDR3 residues: CASSSNRDPYGYTF. DNA for the CDR3: TGTGCCAGCAGCTCGAACCGGGACCCCTATGGCTACACCTTC.

This clonotype came up many times. V usage is TRBV6-5 and J usage is TRBJ2-3; the D is unclear. CDR1 is MNHEY and CDR2 is SVGAGI in the germline V gene. V lost 2 bases and J lost 6, with 12 bases in between. The CDR3 spans 14 residues. CDR3 loop: CASSYATSLDTQYF. The CDR3 region has the DNA TGTGCCAGCAGTTACGCCACGAGCTTGGATACGCAGTATTTT.

Points on this clonotype: This may be a read error, as it is one base from a much larger clone. The chain uses TRBV6-5 and TRBJ2-5, with D tentatively TRBD1 or TRBD2 (5 bases each). The germline V gene has CDR1 MNHEY and CDR2 SVGAGI. Trimming pared 2 bases from V and 4 bases from J, leaving 14 bases between. The CDR3 consists of 15 residues. The CDR3 loop reads CASSYVTEGRETQYF. Here the CDR3 DNA reads TGTGCCAGCAGTTACGTGACAGAGGGCCGAGAGACCCAGTACTTC.

This clonotype was seen ten or more times. V and J are TRBV5-4 and TRBJ2-3; D unresolved. The V end lost 3 bases, the J end lost 5 bases, and 10 bases lay between the germline ends. Germline V gene lookup returns CDR1 SGHNT and CDR2 YYREEE (reference sequence). The CDR3 consists of 13 residues. The CDR3 DNA is TGTGCCAGCAGCTCCAAGCGAGAAGATACGCAGTATTTT. It specifies CASSSKREDTQYF.